Here is one T cell receptor (beta chain) with its context. No antigen is known for it. These data come from a study of T cells after yellow fever vaccination. The CDR3 is made up of 14 amino acids. The V gene's germline CDR1 is SGHRS and CDR2 YFSETQ. V dropped 4 bases and J dropped 2 bases, with 9 bases sitting between them. TCRdb itself ran the 5' RACE reads through MiXCR, one entry per CDR3 protein. Found here are more than 350,000 distinct CDR3 sequences, approximately 10% of them singletons; the top ten hold around 19%. Notes on the study in general: Weaker, the secondary response had a peak occurring faster, on day 5 versus 15.

J is TRBJ2-2 and V is TRBV5-1; no clear D gene. This TCR was recovered from a man in his late teens or twenties who received the YFV17D yellow fever vaccine. The source was PBMCs, collected on the day of the first yellow fever vaccination. This CDR3 is CASSLRPNTGELFF. The CDR3 DNA is TGCGCCAGCAGCCTTAGACCAAACACCGGGGAGCTGTTTTTT.